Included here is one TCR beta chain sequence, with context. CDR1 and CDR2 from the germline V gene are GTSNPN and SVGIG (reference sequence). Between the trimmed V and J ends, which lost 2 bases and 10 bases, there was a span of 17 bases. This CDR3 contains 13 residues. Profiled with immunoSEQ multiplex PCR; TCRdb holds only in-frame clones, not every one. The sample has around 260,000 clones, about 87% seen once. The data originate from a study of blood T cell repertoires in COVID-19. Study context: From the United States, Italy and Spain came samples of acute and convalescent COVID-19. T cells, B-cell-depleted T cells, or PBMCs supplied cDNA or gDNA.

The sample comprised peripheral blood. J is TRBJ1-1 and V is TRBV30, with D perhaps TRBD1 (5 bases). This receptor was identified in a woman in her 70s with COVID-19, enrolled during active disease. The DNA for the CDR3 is TGTGCCTGGAGTTCGCAGGGCCTTTCGGTAGCTTTCTTT. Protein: CAWSSQGLSVAFF.